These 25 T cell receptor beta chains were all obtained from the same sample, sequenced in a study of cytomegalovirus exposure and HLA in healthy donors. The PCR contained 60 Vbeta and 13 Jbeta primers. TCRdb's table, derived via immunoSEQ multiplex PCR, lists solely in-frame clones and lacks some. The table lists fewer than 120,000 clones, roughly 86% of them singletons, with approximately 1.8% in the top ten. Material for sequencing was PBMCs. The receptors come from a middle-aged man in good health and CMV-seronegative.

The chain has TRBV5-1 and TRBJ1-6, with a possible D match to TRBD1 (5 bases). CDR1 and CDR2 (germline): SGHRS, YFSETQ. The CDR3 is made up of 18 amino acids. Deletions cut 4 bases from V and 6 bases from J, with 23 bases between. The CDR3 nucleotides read TGCGCCAGCAGCCCGCGGGGTTCGGGATCCGGGGCTAATTCACCCCTCCACTTT. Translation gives CASSPRGSGSGANSPLHF.

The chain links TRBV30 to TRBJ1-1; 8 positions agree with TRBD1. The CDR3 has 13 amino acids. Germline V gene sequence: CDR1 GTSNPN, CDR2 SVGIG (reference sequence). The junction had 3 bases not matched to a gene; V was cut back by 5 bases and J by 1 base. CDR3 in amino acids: CAWVGQGNTEAFF. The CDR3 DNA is TGTGCCTGGGTCGGACAGGGGAACACTGAAGCTTTCTTT.

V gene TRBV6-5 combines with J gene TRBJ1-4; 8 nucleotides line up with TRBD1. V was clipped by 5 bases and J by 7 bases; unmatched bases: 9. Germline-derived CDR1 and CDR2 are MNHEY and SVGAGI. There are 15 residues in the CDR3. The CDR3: CASSPSDRAGEKLFF. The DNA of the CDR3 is TGTGCCAGCAGTCCTTCGGACAGGGCGGGTGAAAAACTGTTTTTT.

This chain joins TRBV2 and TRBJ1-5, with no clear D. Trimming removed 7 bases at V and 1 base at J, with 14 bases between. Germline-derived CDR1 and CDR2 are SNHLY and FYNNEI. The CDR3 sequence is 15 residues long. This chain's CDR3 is CASIDQPGSNQPQHF. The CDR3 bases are TGTGCCAGCATTGATCAACCCGGGAGCAATCAGCCCCAGCATTTT.

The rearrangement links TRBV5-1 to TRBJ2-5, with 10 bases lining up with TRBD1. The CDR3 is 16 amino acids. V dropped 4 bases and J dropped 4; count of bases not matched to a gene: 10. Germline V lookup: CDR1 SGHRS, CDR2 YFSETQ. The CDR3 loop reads CASSTQTGGRLETQYF. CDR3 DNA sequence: TGCGCCAGCAGCACGCAGACAGGGGGCCGATTAGAGACCCAGTACTTC.

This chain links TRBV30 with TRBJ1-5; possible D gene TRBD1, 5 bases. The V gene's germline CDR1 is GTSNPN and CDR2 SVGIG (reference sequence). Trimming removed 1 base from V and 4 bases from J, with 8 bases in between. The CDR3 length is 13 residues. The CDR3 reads CAWSGEGNQPQHF. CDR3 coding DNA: TGTGCCTGGAGTGGGGAGGGGAATCAGCCCCAGCATTTT.

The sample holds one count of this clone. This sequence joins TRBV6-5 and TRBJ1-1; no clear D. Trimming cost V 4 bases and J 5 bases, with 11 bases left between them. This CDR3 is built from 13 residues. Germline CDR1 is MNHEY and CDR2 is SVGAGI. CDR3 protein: CASSLSGDTEAFF. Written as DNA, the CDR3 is TGTGCCAGCAGTTTGTCCGGGGATACTGAAGCTTTCTTT.

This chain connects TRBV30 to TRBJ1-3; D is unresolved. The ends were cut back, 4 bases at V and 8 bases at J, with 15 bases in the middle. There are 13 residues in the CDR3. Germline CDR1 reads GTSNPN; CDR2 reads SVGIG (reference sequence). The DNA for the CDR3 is TGTGCCTGGACCCGGAGCAGCTGGGACACCATATATTTT. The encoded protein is CAWTRSSWDTIYF.

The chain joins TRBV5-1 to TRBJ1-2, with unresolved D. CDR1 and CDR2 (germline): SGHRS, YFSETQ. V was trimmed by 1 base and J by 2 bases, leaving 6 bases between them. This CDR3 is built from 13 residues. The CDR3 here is CASSLSENYGYTF. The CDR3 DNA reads TGCGCCAGCAGCTTGTCGGAGAACTATGGCTACACCTTC.

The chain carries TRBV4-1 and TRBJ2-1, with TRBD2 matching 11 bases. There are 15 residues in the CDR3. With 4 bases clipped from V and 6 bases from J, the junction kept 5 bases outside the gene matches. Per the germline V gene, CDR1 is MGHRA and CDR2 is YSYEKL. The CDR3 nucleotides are TGCGCCAGCAGCCTCCTCGGGACTAGCGGCAATGAGCAGTTCTTC. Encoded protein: CASSLLGTSGNEQFF.

This CDR3 is CASSFSEGYEQYF. The DNA for the CDR3 is TGTGCCAGCAGCTTCTCGGAGGGCTACGAGCAGTACTTC. The rearrangement uses TRBV7-2 and TRBJ2-7; maybe TRBD2 (6 bases). V lost 3 bases and J 3 bases, leaving 9 bases between the germline ends. This CDR3 comprises 13 residues. Germline V gene data show CDR1 as SGHTA and CDR2 as FQGNSA.

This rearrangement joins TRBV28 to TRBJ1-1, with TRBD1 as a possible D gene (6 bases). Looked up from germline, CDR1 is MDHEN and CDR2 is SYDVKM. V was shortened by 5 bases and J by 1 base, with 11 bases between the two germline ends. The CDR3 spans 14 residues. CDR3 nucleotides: TGTGCCAGCAGTCCTGGGACACAGAACACTGAAGCTTTCTTT. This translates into CASSPGTQNTEAFF.

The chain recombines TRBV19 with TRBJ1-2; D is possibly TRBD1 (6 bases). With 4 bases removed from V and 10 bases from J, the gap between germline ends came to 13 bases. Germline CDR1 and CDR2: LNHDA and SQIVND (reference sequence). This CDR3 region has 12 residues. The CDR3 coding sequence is TGTGCCAGTAGTACTCAACGGACAGACTACACCTTC. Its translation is CASSTQRTDYTF.

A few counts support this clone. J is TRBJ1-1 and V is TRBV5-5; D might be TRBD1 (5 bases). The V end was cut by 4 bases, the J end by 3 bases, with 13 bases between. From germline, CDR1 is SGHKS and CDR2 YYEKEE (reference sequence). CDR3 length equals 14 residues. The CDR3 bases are TGTGCCAGCAGCGAACAGGCGGTGTACACTGAAGCTTTCTTT. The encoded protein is CASSEQAVYTEAFF.

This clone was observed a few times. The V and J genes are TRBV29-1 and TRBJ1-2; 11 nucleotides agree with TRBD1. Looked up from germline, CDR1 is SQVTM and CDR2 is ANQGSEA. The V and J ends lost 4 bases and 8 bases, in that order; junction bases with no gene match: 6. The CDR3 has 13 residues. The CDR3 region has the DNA TGCAGCGTTGGGACAGGGGGCGCGGGGGGCTACACCTTC. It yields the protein CSVGTGGAGGYTF. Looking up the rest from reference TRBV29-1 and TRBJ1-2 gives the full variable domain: SAVISQKPSRDICQRGTSLTIQCQVDSQVTMMFWYRQQPGQSLTLIATANQGSEATYESGFVIDKFPISRPNLTFSTLTVSNMSPEDSSIYLCSVGTGGAGGYTFGSGTRLTVV.

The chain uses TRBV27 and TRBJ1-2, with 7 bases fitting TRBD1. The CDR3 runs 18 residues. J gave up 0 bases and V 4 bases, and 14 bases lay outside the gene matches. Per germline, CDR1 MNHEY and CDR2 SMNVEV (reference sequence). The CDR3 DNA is TGTGCCAGCAGTTATAAGGGACAGTCTGCAAATACTAACTATGGCTACACCTTC. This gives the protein CASSYKGQSANTNYGYTF.

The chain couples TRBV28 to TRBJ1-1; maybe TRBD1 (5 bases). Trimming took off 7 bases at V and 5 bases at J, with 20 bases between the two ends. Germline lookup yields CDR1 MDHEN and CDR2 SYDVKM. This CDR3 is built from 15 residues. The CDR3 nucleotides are TGTGCCAGCATCCTACGGGGGTTTAGAGATACTGAAGCTTTCTTT. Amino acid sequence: CASILRGFRDTEAFF.

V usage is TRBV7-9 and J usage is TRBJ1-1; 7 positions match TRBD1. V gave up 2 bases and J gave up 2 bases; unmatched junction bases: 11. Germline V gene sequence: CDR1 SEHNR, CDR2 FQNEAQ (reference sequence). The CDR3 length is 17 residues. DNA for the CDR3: TGTGCCAGCAGCTTACCCCCCAGGGGGTCACGTAACACTGAAGCTTTCTTT. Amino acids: CASSLPPRGSRNTEAFF.

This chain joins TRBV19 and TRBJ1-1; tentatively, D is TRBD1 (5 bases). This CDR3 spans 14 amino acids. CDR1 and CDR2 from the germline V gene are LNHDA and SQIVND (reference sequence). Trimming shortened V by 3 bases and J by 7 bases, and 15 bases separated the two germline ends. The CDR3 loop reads CASSIGRGSGEAFF. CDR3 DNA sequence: TGTGCCAGTAGTATTGGGAGGGGCTCGGGTGAAGCTTTCTTT.

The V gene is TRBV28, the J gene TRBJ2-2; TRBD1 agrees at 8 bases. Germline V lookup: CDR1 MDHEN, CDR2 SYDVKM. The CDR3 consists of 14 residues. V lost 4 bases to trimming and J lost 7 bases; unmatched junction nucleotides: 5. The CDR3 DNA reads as TGTGCCAGCAGTTCTACAGGGGGTTACGGGGAGCTGTTTTTT. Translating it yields CASSSTGGYGELFF.

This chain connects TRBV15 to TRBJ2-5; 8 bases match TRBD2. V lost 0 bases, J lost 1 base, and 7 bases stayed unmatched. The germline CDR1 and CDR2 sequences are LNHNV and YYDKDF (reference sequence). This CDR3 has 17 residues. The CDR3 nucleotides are TGTGCCACCAGCAGAGAAGGTGGCGGGGGGCCCCAAGAGACCCAGTACTTC. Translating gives CATSREGGGGPQETQYF.

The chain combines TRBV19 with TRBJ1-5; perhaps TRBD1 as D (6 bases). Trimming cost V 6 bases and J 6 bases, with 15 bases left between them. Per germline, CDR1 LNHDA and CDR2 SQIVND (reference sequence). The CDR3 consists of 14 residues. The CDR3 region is CASRSTGLIQPQHF. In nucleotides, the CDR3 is TGTGCCAGTAGATCGACAGGACTCATTCAGCCCCAGCATTTT.

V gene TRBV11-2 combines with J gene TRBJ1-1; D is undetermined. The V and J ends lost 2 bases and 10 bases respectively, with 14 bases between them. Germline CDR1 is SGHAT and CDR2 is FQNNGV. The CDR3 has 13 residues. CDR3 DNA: TGTGCCAGCAGCTTAAATTCGGCTGGCGGAGCTTTCTTT. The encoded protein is CASSLNSAGGAFF. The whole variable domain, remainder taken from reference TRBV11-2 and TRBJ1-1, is EAGVAQSPRYKIIEKRQSVAFWCNPISGHATLYWYQQILGQGPKLLIQFQNNGVVDDSQLPKDRFSAERLKGVDSTLKIQPAKLEDSAVYLCASSLNSAGGAFFGQGTRLTVV.

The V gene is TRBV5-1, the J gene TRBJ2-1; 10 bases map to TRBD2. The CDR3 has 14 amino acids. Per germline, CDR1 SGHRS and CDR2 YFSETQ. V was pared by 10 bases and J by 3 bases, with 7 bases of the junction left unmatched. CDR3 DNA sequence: TGCGCCGGTGCTTGGACTAGCGGCTACAATGAGCAGTTCTTC. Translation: CAGAWTSGYNEQFF.

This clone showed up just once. The CDR3 loop is CASSYQGVGSEAFF. CDR3 nucleotide sequence: TGTGCCAGCAGTTACCAAGGGGTGGGCTCTGAAGCTTTCTTT. The chain links TRBV6-5 to TRBJ1-1, with D tentatively TRBD1 (5 bases). The CDR3 contains 14 residues. CDR1 is MNHEY, CDR2 SVGAGI, per germline. Trimming pared 2 bases from V and 6 bases from J, leaving 13 bases between.